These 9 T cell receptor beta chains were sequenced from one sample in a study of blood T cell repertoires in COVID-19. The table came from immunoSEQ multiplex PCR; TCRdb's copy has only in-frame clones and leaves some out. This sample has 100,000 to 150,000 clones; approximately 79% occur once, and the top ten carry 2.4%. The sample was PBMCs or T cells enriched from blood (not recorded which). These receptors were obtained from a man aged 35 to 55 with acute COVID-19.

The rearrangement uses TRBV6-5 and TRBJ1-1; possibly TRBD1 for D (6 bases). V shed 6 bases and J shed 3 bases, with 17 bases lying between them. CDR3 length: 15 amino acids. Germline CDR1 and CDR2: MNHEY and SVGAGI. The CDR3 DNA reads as TGTGCCAGCAGGAAAACAGGGTTAGGGGACACTGAAGCTTTCTTT. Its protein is CASRKTGLGDTEAFF.

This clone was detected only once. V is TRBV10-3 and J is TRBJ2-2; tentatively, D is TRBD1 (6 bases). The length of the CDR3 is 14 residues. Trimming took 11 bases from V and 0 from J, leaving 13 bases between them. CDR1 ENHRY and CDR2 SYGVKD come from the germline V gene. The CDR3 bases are TGTGCCTCCTGTACAGGGTCGAACACCGGGGAGCTGTTTTTT. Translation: CASCTGSNTGELFF.

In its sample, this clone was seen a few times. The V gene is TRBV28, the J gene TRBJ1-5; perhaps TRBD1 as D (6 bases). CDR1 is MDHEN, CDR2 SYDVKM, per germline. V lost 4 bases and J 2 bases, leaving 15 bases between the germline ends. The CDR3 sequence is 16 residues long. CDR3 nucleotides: TGTGCCAGCAGTTCTTACGGGACACTGGGCAATCAGCCCCAGCATTTT. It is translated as CASSSYGTLGNQPQHF.

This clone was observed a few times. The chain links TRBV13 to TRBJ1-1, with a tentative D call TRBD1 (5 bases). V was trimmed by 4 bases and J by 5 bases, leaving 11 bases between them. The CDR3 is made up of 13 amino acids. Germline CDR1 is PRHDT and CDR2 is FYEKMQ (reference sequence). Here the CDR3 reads CASSSQGLTEAFF. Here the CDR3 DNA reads TGTGCCAGCAGCTCCCAGGGACTGACTGAAGCTTTCTTT. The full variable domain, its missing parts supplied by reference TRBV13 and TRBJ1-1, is AAGVIQSPRHLIKEKRETATLKCYPIPRHDTVYWYQQGPGQDPQFLISFYEKMQSDKGSIPDRFSAQQFSDYHSELNMSSLELGDSALYFCASSSQGLTEAFFGQGTRLTVV.

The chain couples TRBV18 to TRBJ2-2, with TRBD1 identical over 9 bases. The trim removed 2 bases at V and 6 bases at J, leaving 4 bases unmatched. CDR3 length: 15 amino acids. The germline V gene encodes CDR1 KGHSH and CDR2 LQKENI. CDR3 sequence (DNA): TGTGCCAGCTCACCAACAGGGGGCCGGCCCGGGGAGCTGTTTTTT. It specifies CASSPTGGRPGELFF.

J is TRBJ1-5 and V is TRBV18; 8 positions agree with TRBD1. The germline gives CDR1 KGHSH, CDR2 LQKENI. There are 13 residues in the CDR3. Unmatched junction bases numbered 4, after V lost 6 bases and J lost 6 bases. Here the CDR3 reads CASSQGAGQPQHF. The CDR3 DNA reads TGTGCCAGCTCCCAGGGGGCCGGTCAGCCCCAGCATTTT.

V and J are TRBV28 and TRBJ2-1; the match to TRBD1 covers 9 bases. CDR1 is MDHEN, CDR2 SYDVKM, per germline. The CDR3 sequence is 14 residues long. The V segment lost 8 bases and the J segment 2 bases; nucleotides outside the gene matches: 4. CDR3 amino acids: CASFTGGPYNEQFF. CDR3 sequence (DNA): TGTGCCAGCTTCACAGGGGGCCCCTACAATGAGCAGTTCTTC.

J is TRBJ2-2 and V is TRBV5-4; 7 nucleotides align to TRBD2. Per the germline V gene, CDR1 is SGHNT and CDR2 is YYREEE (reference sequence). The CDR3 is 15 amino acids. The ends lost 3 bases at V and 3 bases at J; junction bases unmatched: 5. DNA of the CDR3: TGTGCCAGCAGCTGGGCTAGCGGTTACACCGGGGAGCTGTTTTTT. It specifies CASSWASGYTGELFF.

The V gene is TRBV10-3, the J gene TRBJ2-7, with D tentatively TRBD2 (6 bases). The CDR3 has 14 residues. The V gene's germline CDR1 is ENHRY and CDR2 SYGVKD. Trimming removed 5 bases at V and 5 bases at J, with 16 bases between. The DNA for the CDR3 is TGTGCCATCAGTTGGGGACTGACGGACCACGAGCAGTACTTC. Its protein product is CAISWGLTDHEQYF.